These 11 T cell receptor beta chains share one sample of origin, sequenced in a study of blood T cell repertoires in COVID-19. Only in-frame clones appear in the TCRdb table, and some are missing; sequencing was by immunoSEQ multiplex PCR. The sample has approximately 150,000 clones, around 82% seen once. Sequenced sample: peripheral blood. These receptors originate from a woman older than 75 with acute or convalescent COVID-19.

This chain joins TRBV14 and TRBJ1-1, with no clear D. Germline values: CDR1 SGHDN, CDR2 FVKESK. There are 15 residues in the CDR3. The germline V and J ends were trimmed by 2 bases and 1 base, with 11 bases remaining between them. The CDR3 coding sequence is TGTGCCAGCAGCCAATTCGATAGGAGGAACACTGAAGCTTTCTTT. Translated: CASSQFDRRNTEAFF.

V is TRBV5-1 and J is TRBJ1-1, with 9 bases that match TRBD1. The CDR3 totals 13 residues. After removal of 1 base from V and 8 bases from J, the junction contained 3 bases not matched to a gene. Germline lookup yields CDR1 SGHRS and CDR2 YFSETQ. CDR3 residues: CASSLTGGGEAFF. The CDR3 nucleotides read TGCGCCAGCAGCTTGACAGGGGGCGGGGAAGCTTTCTTT.

This clone was found a few times. The CDR3 bases are TGTGCCAGCAGTTTTACAGGGGGACAAAATTCACCCCTCCACTTT. It specifies CASSFTGGQNSPLHF. This chain joins TRBV27 and TRBJ1-6; 8 bases are shared with TRBD1. The CDR3 runs to 15 residues. Germline V CDR1 and CDR2: MNHEY, SMNVEV (reference sequence). The junction had 5 bases not matched to a gene; V was cut back by 3 bases and J by 7 bases.

The chain recombines TRBV3-1 (or the pseudogene TRBV3-2) with TRBJ2-1; TRBD2 matches at 7 bases. The germline CDR1 and CDR2 sequences are LGHDT and YNNKEL (reference sequence). V was pared by 6 bases and J by 0 bases, with 14 bases of the junction left unmatched. The CDR3 is 18 residues long. The CDR3 DNA follows: TGTGCCAGCAGTCCCTTTGGTGGGGGGGAACACTCCTACAATGAGCAGTTCTTC. This sequence encodes CASSPFGGGEHSYNEQFF.

A note on this clone: A much bigger clone sits one base away, suggesting this may be a read error. This chain links TRBV27 with TRBJ1-5; D unresolved. Germline V gene sequence: CDR1 MNHEY, CDR2 SMNVEV (reference sequence). With 2 bases removed from V and 1 base from J, the gap between germline ends came to 3 bases. This CDR3 has 13 amino acids. The CDR3 loop is CASSLESNQPQHF. The CDR3, as DNA: TGTGCCAGCAGTTTAGAGAGCAATCAGCCCCAGCATTTT.

The chain has TRBV28 and TRBJ2-3, with 8 bases matching TRBD2. Germline V gene lookup returns CDR1 MDHEN and CDR2 SYDVKM. With 9 bases clipped from V and 3 bases from J, the junction kept 5 bases outside the gene matches. The CDR3 has 13 residues. The CDR3 DNA sequence: TGTGCCAGTCGGGGGGGCAGTACAGATACGCAGTATTTT. Amino acid sequence: CASRGGSTDTQYF.

This rearrangement joins TRBV27 to TRBJ1-6; possibly TRBD1 for D (6 bases). Germline V gene data show CDR1 as MNHEY and CDR2 as SMNVEV (reference sequence). Trimming removed 6 bases from V and 3 bases from J, with 21 bases in between. The CDR3 has 18 residues. The CDR3 loop is CASRRTLDSVYYNSPLHF. The CDR3 DNA follows: TGTGCCAGCAGGCGAACTCTGGACAGTGTTTACTATAATTCACCCCTCCACTTT.

This clone has a single count. The chain links TRBV7-2 to TRBJ2-3, with a possible D match to TRBD2 (5 bases). The V and J ends lost 5 bases and 0 bases respectively, with 15 bases between them. Germline V gives CDR1 SGHTA, CDR2 FQGNSA. The CDR3 consists of 16 residues. This chain's CDR3 is CASSEQSGYSTDTQYF. The DNA for the CDR3 is TGTGCCAGCAGCGAACAAAGCGGTTATAGCACAGATACGCAGTATTTT.

Turning to this clone: This same CDR3 is encoded by further DNA sequences in the sample. The V and J genes are TRBV5-1 and TRBJ2-7; 9 bases fit TRBD1. V dropped 0 bases and J dropped 3; count of bases not matched to a gene: 7. Germline V gene data show CDR1 as SGHRS and CDR2 as YFSETQ. This CDR3 is built from 16 residues. The CDR3 is CASSLGPRDRDYEQYF. The DNA of the CDR3 is TGCGCCAGCAGCTTGGGGCCGCGGGACAGGGACTACGAGCAGTACTTC.

The chain is built from TRBV11-2 and TRBJ1-6; no definite D call. V was trimmed by 2 bases and J by 0 bases, leaving 11 bases between them. Germline loops: CDR1 SGHAT, CDR2 FQNNGV. The CDR3 has 17 residues. CDR3 loop: CASSLIQANSYNSPLHF. DNA for the CDR3: TGTGCCAGCAGCTTAATCCAGGCAAACTCCTATAATTCACCCCTCCACTTT.

This sequence joins TRBV4-3 and TRBJ2-1, with a tentative D call TRBD2 (6 bases). The CDR3 length is 17 residues. Germline CDR1 and CDR2: LGHNA and YSLEER. V gave up 2 bases and J gave up 4 bases, with 18 bases separating them. CDR3 amino acids: CASSQSALTEGYNEQFF. The CDR3 DNA reads TGCGCCAGCAGCCAAAGCGCCCTAACGGAGGGTTACAATGAGCAGTTCTTC.